Presented here are 9 T cell receptor beta chains from one specimen sequenced in a study of vaccination effects on CD4 cells after COVID-19. These TCRs' antigens remain unknown. ViraFEST assay sequencing came after antigen-specific CD4+ T cells were expanded with viral peptide pools. Isolation of CD4+ T cells took place after nine to ten days of culture. Sometime from March through December 2020, the person acquired a SARS-CoV-2 infection that PCR confirmed. Produced via immunoSEQ multiplex PCR; TCRdb's table is partial and in-frame only. The data show around 49,000 clones, 65% to 70% seen once. Here the sequenced sample was CD4+ T cells from PBMCs cultured with a peptide pool, taken before COVID-19 vaccination. The receptor source for this set is a human donor who had a prior SARS-CoV-2 infection.

The V gene is TRBV6-5, the J gene TRBJ1-1; a weak D match, TRBD1 (5 bases). The CDR3 length is 15 residues. Germline CDR1 reads MNHEY; CDR2 reads SVGAGI. V was trimmed by 0 bases and J by 4 bases, leaving 12 bases between them. The CDR3 DNA reads as TGTGCCAGCAGTTACTCGATGGGGGTAGGCACTGAAGCTTTCTTT. It encodes CASSYSMGVGTEAFF.

V gene TRBV30 combines with J gene TRBJ2-3; 12 nucleotides agree with TRBD2. The CDR3 loop spans 15 amino acids. V lost 3 bases, J lost 2 bases, and 3 bases stayed unmatched. Germline-derived CDR1 and CDR2 are GTSNPN and SVGIG (reference sequence). The CDR3 sequence is CAWSGLAGPTDTQYF. The DNA of the CDR3 is TGTGCCTGGAGCGGACTAGCGGGACCCACAGATACGCAGTATTTT.

There are a few counts of this clone. This sequence joins TRBV5-4 and TRBJ2-3; 8 nucleotides align to TRBD2. Germline CDR1 SGHNT, CDR2 YYREEE (reference sequence). The CDR3 is 17 amino acids. V dropped 4 bases and J dropped 2; count of bases not matched to a gene: 12. The CDR3 sequence is CASSPPGGGPFTDTQYF. CDR3 sequence (DNA): TGTGCCAGCAGCCCACCGGGAGGGGGACCTTTCACAGATACGCAGTATTTT.

This clone appeared once. This chain uses TRBV6-6 with TRBJ1-2; D call uncertain. Germline V gives CDR1 MNHNY, CDR2 SVGAGI (reference sequence). The CDR3 is made up of 15 amino acids. V lost 2 bases to trimming and J lost 0 bases, with 10 bases between them. Here the CDR3 DNA reads TGTGCCAGCAGTTACGCCCGGACGGCTAACTATGGCTACACCTTC. This encodes CASSYARTANYGYTF.

This chain joins TRBV6-2 or TRBV6-3 and TRBJ1-5, with 9 nucleotides matching TRBD1. The CDR3 loop spans 16 amino acids. V lost 4 bases, J lost 0 bases, and 4 bases stayed unmatched. The V gene's germline CDR1 is MNHEY and CDR2 SVGEGT. CDR3 nucleotides: TGTGCCAGCAGTTTTGGGACAGGGATTAGCAATCAGCCCCAGCATTTT. Amino acid sequence: CASSFGTGISNQPQHF.

This clone has just one count. The V gene is TRBV6-1, the J gene TRBJ1-1; TRBD1 might be the D (5 bases). The CDR3 contains 18 residues. V shed 2 bases and J shed 0 bases, with 19 bases lying between them. CDR1 is MNHNS, CDR2 SASEGT, per germline. The DNA for the CDR3 is TGTGCCAGCAGTGAAAGGGCAAGAGGGGCTAATGTGAACACTGAAGCTTTCTTT. Translating gives CASSERARGANVNTEAFF.

This chain connects TRBV19 to TRBJ1-2, with 9 bases matching TRBD1. Germline CDR1 and CDR2: LNHDA and SQIVND (reference sequence). CDR3 length: 14 amino acids. J was trimmed by 4 bases and V by 7 bases; bases with no gene match: 7. The CDR3 protein is CASTWTGDTYGYTF. The CDR3 DNA follows: TGTGCCAGTACCTGGACAGGGGACACCTATGGCTACACCTTC.

This clone is classed as medium-sized (0.01 to 0.1%). V is TRBV6-5 and J is TRBJ2-7, with 8 nucleotides matching TRBD2. Trimming took 4 bases from V and 6 from J; bases not matched to a gene: 5. CDR3 length: 13 residues. Per the germline V gene, CDR1 is MNHEY and CDR2 is SVGAGI. The CDR3 DNA reads TGTGCCAGCAGTTCAGCGGGGGTAGGCGAGCAGTACTTC. Its protein is CASSSAGVGEQYF.

The rearrangement uses TRBV5-1 and TRBJ2-5; a possible D gene is TRBD2 (6 bases). CDR3 length: 13 amino acids. Germline lookup yields CDR1 SGHRS and CDR2 YFSETQ. V lost 1 base and J 5 bases, leaving 9 bases between the germline ends. The CDR3: CASSLTSSETQYF. Here the CDR3 DNA reads TGCGCCAGCAGCTTGACTAGCTCGGAGACCCAGTACTTC.